These 3 T cell receptor beta chains were sequenced from one sample in a study of T cell responses to AZD1222 COVID-19 vaccine (dated by TCRdb to about 2021). The sample's time point label is to be understood as: about 28 days (+/-7) after the second vaccine dose. The meaning of the sample's treatment or condition label: meningococcal conjugate vaccine given as trial control. Library preparation employed the immunoSEQ multiplex PCR assay. This is the immuneACCESS table as TCRdb keeps it, with only in-frame sequences that have V and J called. A part of the clones is gone; compared with another copy, unresolved V genes explain less than half, and the rest is unexplained. The sample data list about 39,000 clones, and approximately 88% of these were observed just once. Under 30% of the sample belongs to the ten largest clones. The sample consisted of peripheral blood, taken 28 days after the second dose of the MenACWY control vaccine. Receptor source: an adult who received the MenACWY meningococcal vaccine as a control.

The chain has TRBV20-1 and TRBJ2-7; either TRBD1 or TRBD2 may fit D (6 bases each). CDR1 and CDR2 from the germline V gene are DFQATT and SNEGSKA (reference sequence). The CDR3 extends over 11 amino acids. With 5 bases removed from V and 6 bases from J, the gap between germline ends came to 11 bases. The CDR3, as DNA: TGCAGTGCTCTGAAGGGGGGCGAGCAGTACTTC. This encodes CSALKGGEQYF.

CDR3 sequence: CASSYRDRFGTEAFF. CDR3 bases: TGTGCCAGCAGCTACCGGGACAGGTTCGGCACTGAAGCTTTCTTT. The chain uses TRBV6-5 and TRBJ1-1; 8 nucleotides match TRBD1. The CDR3 length is 15 residues. The V gene end was trimmed by 6 bases and the J gene end by 4 bases; junction bases not matched to a gene: 10. Germline assignment: CDR1 MNHEY and CDR2 SVGAGI.

The CDR3 sequence: CASTSTGSLKNIQYF. The CDR3 coding sequence is TGTGCCAGCACATCCACCGGGTCTCTAAAAAACATTCAGTACTTC. The rearrangement uses TRBV28 and TRBJ2-4; D remains ambiguous. The ends were cut back, 7 bases at V and 4 bases at J, with 17 bases in the middle. The CDR3 length is 15 residues. CDR1 and CDR2 from the germline V gene are MDHEN and SYDVKM.